The present T cell receptor (beta chain) was sequenced within a study of T cell repertoires in cytomegalovirus infection (dated by TCRdb to the late 2010s). About the study as a whole: Recently identified HLA-C-restricted CMV epitopes, whose presentation resists viral immunomodulation, were targeted by peptide stimulations together with well-studied HLA-B-restricted epitopes. Donor HLA type was relevant to the analysis, as public TCR beta signatures indicated carriage of CMV infection together with the matching HLA type.

The treatment or condition label, read with the paper, signifies: in vitro stimulation with specific CMV peptide epitopes to enrich CMV-specific T cells. CDR1 SGDLS and CDR2 YYNGEE are derived from the germline V gene. The CDR3 has 17 amino acids, counting the end cysteine and phenylalanine. Only CDR3 DNA is held: 51 bases, read in frame from base 1. V loses 0 bases, J loses 5 bases, and the germline ends lie 17 bases apart. The research as a whole found: In the ex vivo response, HLA-C-restricted CMV-specific TCR beta clonotypes were dominant, and in two of eight donors the single most frequent clonotype came from this HLA-C-restricted group. In both this cohort and an independent cohort of approximately 350 donors, the cumulative frequency of public TCR beta family members distinguished carriers of CMV infection plus the relevant HLA type.

About this clonotype itself: Its antigen remains undetermined. The record has no base qualities; no much larger clone is one base away.

The sequencing machine was an Illumina HiSeq 1500. TCRdb reran the public reads through fastp at Q25 and MiXCR, keeping productive beta chains. Rows merge per CDR3 protein into single entries with the most common DNA and genes. For this sample the table gives fewer than 350,000 distinct CDR3 sequences, of which 29% were detected only once. The ten largest clones capture around 20% of the sample. This clonotype was obtained from a human donor in good health (CMV status not recorded). Some clones in this sample may be carry-over from other donors' samples. The sample in question was cultured PBMCs, obtained from culture after CMV antigen stimulation. The chain employs TRBV9 and TRBJ2-2, with the D gene too uncertain to name. Read as DNA, the sequence is TGTGCCAGCAGCGTAGGAGCAAACCCTTTCGGAACCGGGGAGCTGTTTTTT. Translated, it reads CASSVGANPFGTGELFF.